The sequence of this T cell receptor beta chain was determined in a study of cytomegalovirus exposure and HLA in healthy donors. PCR primers comprised 60 Vbeta and 13 Jbeta primers. The method was immunoSEQ multiplex PCR; TCRdb's version includes in-frame clones alone and lacks a portion of them. The table records over 150,000 clones, around 80% of them present only once. As concerns this clone: Its antigen is as yet unknown.

The study's findings and limits: HLA allele associations emerged for around 15,000 TCR beta sequences in a later analysis, at 0.05 false discovery rate. The productive fraction for most TCR beta V segments was about 90% or about 30% in an earlier analysis. Some V segments could not be told apart, so they were left out, TRBV6-2 and TRBV6-3 among them. CMV antigen specificity of three CMV-associated chains was confirmed in vitro.

In germline, CDR1 is SGDLS, CDR2 YYNGEE. This CDR3 spans 15 amino acids. Trimming pared 5 bases from V and 6 bases from J, leaving 18 bases between. The TCR comes from a woman in her thirties in good health and CMV-seropositive. The sequencing sample was made of PBMCs. The rearrangement links TRBV9 to TRBJ2-1; D is ambiguous. The CDR3 sequence: CASRRSPGSRNEQFF. The CDR3 DNA reads TGTGCCAGCAGACGCTCGCCCGGTAGCCGCAATGAGCAGTTCTTC.